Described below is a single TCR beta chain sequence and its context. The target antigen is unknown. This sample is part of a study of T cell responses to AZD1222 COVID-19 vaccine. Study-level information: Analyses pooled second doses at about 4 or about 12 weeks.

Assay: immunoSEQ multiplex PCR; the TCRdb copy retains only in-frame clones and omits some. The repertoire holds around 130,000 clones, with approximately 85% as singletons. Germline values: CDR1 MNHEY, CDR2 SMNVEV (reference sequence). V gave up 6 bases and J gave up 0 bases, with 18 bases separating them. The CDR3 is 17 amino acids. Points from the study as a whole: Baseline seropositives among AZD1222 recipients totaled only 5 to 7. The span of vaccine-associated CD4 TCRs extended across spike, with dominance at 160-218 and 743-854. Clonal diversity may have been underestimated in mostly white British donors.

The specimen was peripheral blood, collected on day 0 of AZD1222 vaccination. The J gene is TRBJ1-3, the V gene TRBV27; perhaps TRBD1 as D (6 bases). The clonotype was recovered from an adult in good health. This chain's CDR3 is CASRPRDILISGNTIYF. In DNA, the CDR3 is TGTGCCAGCAGGCCCCGGGACATCCTAATCTCTGGAAACACCATATATTTT.